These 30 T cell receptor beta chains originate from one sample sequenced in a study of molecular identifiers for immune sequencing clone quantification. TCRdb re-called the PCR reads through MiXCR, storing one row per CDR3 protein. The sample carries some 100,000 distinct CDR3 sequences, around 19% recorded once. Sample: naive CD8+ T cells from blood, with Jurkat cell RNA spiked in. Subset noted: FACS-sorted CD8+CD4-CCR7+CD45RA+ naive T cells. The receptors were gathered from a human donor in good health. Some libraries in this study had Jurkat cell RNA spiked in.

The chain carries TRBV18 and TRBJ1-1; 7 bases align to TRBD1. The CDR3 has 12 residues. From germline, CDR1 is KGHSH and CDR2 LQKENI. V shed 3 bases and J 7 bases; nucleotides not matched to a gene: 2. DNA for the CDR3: TGTGCCAGCTCACCGTCAGGGGGTGAAGCTTTCTTT. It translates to CASSPSGGEAFF.

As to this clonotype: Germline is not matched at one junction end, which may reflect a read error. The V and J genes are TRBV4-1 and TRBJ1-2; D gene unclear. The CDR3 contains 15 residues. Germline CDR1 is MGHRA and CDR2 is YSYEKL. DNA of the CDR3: TGCGCCAGCAGCCAAAATCGGGGATTGGATTTTGGCTGCACCTTC. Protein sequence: CASSQNRGLDFGCTF.

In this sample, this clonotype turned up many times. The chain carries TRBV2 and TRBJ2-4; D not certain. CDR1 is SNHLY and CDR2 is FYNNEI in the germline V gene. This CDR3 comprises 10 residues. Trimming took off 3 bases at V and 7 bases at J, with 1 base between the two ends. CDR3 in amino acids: CASSDNIQYF. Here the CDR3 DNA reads TGTGCCAGCAGTGACAACATTCAGTACTTC.

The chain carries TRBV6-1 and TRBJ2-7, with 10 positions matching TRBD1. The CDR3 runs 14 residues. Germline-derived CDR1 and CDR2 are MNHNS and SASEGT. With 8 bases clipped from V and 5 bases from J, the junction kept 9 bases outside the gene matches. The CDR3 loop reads CASGLGQGMHEQYF. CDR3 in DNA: TGTGCCAGCGGTTTGGGACAGGGGATGCACGAGCAGTACTTC.

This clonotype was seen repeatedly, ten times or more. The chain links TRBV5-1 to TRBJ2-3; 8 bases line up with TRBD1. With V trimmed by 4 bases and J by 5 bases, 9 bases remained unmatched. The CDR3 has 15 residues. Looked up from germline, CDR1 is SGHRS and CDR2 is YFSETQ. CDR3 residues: CASSAPGQDGDTQYF. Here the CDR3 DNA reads TGCGCCAGCAGCGCCCCGGGACAGGATGGAGATACGCAGTATTTT.

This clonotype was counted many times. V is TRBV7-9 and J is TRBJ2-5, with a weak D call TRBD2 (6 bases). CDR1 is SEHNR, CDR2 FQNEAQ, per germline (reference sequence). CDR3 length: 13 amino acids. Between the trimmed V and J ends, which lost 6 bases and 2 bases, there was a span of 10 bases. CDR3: CASRTGRQETQYF. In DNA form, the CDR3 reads TGTGCCAGCAGAACCGGGAGACAAGAGACCCAGTACTTC.

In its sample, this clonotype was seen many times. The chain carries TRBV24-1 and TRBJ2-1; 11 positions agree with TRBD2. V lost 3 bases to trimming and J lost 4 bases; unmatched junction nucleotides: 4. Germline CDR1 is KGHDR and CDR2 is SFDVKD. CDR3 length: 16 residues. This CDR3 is CATSDKTSGAYNEQFF. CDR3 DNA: TGTGCCACCAGTGATAAGACTAGCGGGGCTTACAATGAGCAGTTCTTC.

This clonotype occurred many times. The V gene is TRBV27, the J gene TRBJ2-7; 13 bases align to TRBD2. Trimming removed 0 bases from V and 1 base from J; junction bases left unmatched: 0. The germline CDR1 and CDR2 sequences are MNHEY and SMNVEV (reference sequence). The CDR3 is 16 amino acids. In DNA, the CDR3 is TGTGCCAGCAGTTTATCGGGACTAGCGGGATCCTACGAGCAGTACTTC. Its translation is CASSLSGLAGSYEQYF.

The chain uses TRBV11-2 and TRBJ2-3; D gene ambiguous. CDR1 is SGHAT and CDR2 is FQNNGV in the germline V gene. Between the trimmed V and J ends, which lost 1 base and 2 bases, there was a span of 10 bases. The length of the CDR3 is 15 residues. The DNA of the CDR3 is TGTGCCAGCAGCTTAGGTGGCTTTATCACAGATACGCAGTATTTT. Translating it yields CASSLGGFITDTQYF.

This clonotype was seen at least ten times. CDR3 in DNA: TGCAGTGCCATCGAGGCCCAGGACTTATACAATGAGCAGTTCTTC. It specifies CSAIEAQDLYNEQFF. The chain uses TRBV20-1 and TRBJ2-1; D perhaps matches TRBD2 (5 bases). The CDR3 has 15 amino acids. Germline loops: CDR1 DFQATT, CDR2 SNEGSKA (reference sequence). V dropped 6 bases and J dropped 4 bases, with 19 bases sitting between them.

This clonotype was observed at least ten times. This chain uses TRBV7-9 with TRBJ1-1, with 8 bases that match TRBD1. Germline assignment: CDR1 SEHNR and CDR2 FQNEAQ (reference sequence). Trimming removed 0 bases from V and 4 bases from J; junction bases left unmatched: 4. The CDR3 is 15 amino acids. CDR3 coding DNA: TGTGCCAGCAGCTTAGCAACAGGGGGAATCACTGAAGCTTTCTTT. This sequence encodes CASSLATGGITEAFF.

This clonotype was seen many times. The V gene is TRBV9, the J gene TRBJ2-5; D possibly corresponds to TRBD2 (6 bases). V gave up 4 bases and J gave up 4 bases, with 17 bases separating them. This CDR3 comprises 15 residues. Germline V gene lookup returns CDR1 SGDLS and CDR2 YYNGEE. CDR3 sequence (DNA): TGTGCCAGCAGCACTACGGGCATGGAGGGAGAGACCCAGTACTTC. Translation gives CASSTTGMEGETQYF.

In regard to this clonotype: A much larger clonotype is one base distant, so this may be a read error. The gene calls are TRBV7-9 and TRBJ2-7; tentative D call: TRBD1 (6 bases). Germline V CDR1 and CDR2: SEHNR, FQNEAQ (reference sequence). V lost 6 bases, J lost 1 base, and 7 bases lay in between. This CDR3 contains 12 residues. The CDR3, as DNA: TGTGCCAGCAGGAGGGGGTCCTACGAGCAGTACTTC. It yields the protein CASRRGSYEQYF.

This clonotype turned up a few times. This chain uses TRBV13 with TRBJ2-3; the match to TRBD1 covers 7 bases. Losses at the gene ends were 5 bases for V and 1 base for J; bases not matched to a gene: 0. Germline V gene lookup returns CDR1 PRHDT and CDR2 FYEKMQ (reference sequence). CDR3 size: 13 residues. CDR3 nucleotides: TGTGCCAGCAGCGACAGGGGCACAGATACGCAGTATTTT. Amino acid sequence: CASSDRGTDTQYF.

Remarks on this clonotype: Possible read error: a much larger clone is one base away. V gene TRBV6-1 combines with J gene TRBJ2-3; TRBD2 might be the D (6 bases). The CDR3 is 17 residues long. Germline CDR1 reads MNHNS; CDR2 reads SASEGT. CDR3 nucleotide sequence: TGTGCCAGCAGTGAATCGCTAGCCGGGAGACTTACCGATACGCGGTATTTT. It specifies CASSESLAGRLTDTRYF.

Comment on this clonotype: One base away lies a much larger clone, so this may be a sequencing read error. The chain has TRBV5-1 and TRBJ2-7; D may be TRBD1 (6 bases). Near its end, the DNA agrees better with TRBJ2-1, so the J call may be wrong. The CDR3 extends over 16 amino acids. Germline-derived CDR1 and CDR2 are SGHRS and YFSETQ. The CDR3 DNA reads TGCGCCAGCAGCTTCACATCACAGGGCTCCTCCTACGAGCAGTTCTTC. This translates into CASSFTSQGSSYEQFF.

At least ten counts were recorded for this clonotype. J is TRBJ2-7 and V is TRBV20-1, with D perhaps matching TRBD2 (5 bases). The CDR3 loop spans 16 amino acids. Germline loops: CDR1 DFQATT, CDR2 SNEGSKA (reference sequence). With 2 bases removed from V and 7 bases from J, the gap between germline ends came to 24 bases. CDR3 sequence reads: CSARPPPSGRLGEQYF. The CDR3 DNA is TGCAGTGCTAGACCCCCTCCCAGCGGCAGGTTGGGGGAGCAGTACTTC.

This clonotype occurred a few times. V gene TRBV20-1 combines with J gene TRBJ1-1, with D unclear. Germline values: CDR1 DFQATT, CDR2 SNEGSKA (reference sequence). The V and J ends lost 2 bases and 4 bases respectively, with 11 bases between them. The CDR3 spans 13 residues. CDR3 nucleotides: TGCAGTGCTAGATCCCCAGAGATCACTGAAGCTTTCTTT. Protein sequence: CSARSPEITEAFF.

CDR3 bases: TGTGCCAGCAGTTATTCACAGGGGGCGAGCTACCTCTACAATGAGCAGTTCTTC. It encodes CASSYSQGASYLYNEQFF. The chain links TRBV6-2 or TRBV6-3 to TRBJ2-1; TRBD1 matches 9 bases. This CDR3 contains 18 residues. CDR1 is MNHEY and CDR2 is SVGEGT in the germline V gene. J was trimmed by 3 bases and V by 3 bases; bases with no gene match: 12.

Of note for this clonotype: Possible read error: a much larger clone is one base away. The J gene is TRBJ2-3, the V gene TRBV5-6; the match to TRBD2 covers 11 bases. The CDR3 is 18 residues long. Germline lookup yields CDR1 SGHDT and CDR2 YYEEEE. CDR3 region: CAGSFGNPGLAGTDTQYF. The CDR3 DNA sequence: TGTGCCGGCAGCTTCGGAAACCCGGGACTAGCGGGCACAGATACGCAGTATTTT.

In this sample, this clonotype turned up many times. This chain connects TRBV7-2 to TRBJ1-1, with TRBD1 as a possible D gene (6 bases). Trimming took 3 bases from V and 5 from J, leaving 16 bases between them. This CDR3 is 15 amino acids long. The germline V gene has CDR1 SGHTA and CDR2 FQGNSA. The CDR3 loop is CASSLTFFGQTEAFF. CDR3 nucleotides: TGTGCCAGCAGCTTGACCTTCTTTGGACAGACTGAAGCTTTCTTT.

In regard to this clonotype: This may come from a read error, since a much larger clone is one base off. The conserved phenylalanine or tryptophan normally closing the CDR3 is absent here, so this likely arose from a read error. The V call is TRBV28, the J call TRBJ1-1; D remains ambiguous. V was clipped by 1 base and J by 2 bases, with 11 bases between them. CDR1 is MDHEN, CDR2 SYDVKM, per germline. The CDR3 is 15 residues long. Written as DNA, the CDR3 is TGTGCCAGCAGTTTATTACAGAATTTTAACACTGAAGCTTTCTCT. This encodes CASSLLQNFNTEAFS.

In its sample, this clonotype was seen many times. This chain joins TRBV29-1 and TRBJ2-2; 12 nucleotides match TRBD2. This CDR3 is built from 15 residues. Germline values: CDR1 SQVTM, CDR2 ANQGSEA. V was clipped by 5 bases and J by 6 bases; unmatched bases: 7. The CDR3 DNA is TGCAGCGTTAAGGGACTAGCGGGTTTGGCCGGGGAGCTGTTTTTT. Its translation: CSVKGLAGLAGELFF.

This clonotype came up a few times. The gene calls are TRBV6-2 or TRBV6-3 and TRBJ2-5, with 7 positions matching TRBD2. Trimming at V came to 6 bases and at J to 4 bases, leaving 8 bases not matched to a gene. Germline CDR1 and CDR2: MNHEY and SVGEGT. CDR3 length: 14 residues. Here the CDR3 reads CASREPGGLETQYF. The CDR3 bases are TGTGCCAGCAGGGAACCGGGAGGCCTAGAGACCCAGTACTTC.

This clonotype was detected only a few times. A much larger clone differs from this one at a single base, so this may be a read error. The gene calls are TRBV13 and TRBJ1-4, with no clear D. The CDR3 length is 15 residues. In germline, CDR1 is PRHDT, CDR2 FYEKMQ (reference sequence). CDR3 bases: TGTGCCAGCAGCCAATCGCGAGCAACTAATGAAGAACTGTTTTTT. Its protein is CASSQSRATNEELFF.

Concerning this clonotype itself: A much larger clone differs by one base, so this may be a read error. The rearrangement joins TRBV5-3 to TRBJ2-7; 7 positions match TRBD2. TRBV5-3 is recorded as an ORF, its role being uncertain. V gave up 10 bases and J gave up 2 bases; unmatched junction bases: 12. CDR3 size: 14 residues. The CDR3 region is CACSHGGITYEQYF. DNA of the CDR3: TGTGCCTGCAGCCACGGGGGGATCACCTACGAGCAGTACTTC.

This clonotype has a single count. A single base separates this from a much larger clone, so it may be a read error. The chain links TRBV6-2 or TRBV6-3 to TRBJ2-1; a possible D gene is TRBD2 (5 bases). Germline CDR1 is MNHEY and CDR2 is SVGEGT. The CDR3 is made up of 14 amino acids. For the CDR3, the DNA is TGTGCCAGCAGTTACTCACTAGTCTACAATGGGCAGTTCTTC. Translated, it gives CASSYSLVYNGQFF.

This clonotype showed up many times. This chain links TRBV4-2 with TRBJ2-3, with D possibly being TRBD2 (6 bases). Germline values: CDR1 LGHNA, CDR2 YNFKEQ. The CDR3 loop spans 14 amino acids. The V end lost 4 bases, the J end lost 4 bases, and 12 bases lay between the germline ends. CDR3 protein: CASSLGLNSDTQYF. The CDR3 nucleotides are TGTGCCAGCAGCCTTGGACTAAATTCAGATACGCAGTATTTT.

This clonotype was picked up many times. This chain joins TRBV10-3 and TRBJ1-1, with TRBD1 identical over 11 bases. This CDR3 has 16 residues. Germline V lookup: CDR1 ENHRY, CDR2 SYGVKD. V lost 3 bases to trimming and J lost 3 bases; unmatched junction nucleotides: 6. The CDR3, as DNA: TGTGCCATCAGTGACCGGGACAGGGGGTCACACACTGAAGCTTTCTTT. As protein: CAISDRDRGSHTEAFF.

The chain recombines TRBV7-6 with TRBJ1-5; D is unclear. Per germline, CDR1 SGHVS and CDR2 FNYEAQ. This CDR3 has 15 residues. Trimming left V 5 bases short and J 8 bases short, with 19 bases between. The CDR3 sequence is CASSLTGSGDEPQHF. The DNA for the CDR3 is TGTGCCAGCAGCCTCACGGGTTCCGGAGACGAGCCCCAGCATTTT. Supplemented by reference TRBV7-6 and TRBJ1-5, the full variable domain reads GAGVSQSPRYKVTKRGQDVALRCDPISGHVSLYWYRQALGQGPEFLTYFNYEAQQDKSGLPNDRFSAERPEGSISTLTIQRTEQRDSAMYRCASSLTGSGDEPQHFGDGTRLSIL.